This T cell receptor beta chain was sequenced during a study of blood T cell repertoires in COVID-19. Across the study: The study drew acute and convalescent COVID-19 samples from the United States, Italy and Spain.

The germline V gene encodes CDR1 GTSNPN and CDR2 SVGIG (reference sequence). The CDR3 length is 14 residues. J was trimmed by 2 bases and V by 3 bases; bases with no gene match: 2. This clone appeared a single time. Original analysis: Estimated nucleated cell counts came from reference gene primer amplification. Generated by immunoSEQ multiplex PCR, the TCRdb table keeps only in-frame clones and is missing some. V, J and clone size reflect that table, while D and trimming were determined from the DNA. The profile covers about 110,000 clones, with roughly nine tenths appearing a single time and roughly 4.9% taken by the ten largest.

Sequenced material: peripheral blood. The chain combines TRBV30 with TRBJ2-1; TRBD2 matches 9 bases. The TCR comes from a human donor in a cohort sampled during active COVID-19. The CDR3 DNA reads as TGTGCCTGGAGGATAGCGGGAGCCTACAATGAGCAGTTCTTC. This sequence encodes CAWRIAGAYNEQFF.